The sequence of this T cell receptor beta chain was determined in a study of T-cell reconstitution after alpha-beta-depleted transplantation in children. Preparation of the TCRbeta library was carried out with unique molecular identifiers. TCRdb passed the PCR reads through MiXCR, listing each CDR3 protein once. The sample records 700,000 or so distinct CDR3 sequences, about 12% being singletons. The CDR3 loop spans 13 amino acids. V lost 6 bases and J 0 bases, leaving 11 bases between the germline ends. Germline-derived CDR1 and CDR2 are DFQATT and SNEGSKA (reference sequence). Comments on this clonotype: The antigen is not known.

Findings of the study overall: Surviving recipient T cells and intrathymic progenitors accounted for some patients' high TCRbeta diversity at day 60. The origin of alpha-beta T cells about two months after transplant was reportedly several hundred expanded graft clones. One year after transplant, T-cell counts and diversity came mostly from newly produced T cells.

The material sequenced was PBMCs, taken before TCRalphabeta/CD19-depleted stem cell transplant. This sequence originates from a girl between 2 and 10 years old with congenital amegakaryocytic thrombocytopenia, due to receive a stem cell transplant. The chain employs TRBV20-1 and TRBJ2-5; D remains ambiguous. The CDR3 here is CSATPGYQETQYF. The CDR3, as DNA: TGCAGTGCCACACCAGGCTACCAAGAGACCCAGTACTTC.